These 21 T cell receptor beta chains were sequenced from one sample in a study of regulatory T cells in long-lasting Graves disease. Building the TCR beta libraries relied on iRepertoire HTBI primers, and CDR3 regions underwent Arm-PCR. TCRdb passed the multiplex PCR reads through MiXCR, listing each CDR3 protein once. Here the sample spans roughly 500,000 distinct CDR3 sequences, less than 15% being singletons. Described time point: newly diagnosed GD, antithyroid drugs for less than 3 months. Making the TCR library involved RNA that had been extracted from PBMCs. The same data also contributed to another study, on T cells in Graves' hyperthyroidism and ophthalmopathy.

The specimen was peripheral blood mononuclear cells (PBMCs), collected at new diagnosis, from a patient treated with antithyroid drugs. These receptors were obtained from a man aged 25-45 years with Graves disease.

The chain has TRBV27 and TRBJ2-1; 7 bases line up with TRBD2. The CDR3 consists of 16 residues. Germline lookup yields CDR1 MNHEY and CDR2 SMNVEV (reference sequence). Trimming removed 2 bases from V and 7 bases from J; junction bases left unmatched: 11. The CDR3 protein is CASSLRREVVGNEQFF. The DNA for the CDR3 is TGTGCCAGCAGTTTACGTCGGGAGGTGGTGGGAAATGAGCAGTTCTTC.

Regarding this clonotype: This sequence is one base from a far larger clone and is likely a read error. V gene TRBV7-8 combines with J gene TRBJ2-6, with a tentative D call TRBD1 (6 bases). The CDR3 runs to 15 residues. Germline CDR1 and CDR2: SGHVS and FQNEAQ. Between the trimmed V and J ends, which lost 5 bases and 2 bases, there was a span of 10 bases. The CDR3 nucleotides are TGTGCCAGCAGCCCCGACAGGCCTGGGGCCAACGTCCTGACTTTC. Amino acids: CASSPDRPGANVLTF.

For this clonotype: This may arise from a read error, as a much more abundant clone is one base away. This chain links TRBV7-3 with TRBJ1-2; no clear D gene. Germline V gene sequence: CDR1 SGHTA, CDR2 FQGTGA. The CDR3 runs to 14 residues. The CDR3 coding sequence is TGTGCCGGCAGCTTAACTGTGCAAGGGAATGGCTACACCTTC. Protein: CAGSLTVQGNGYTF.

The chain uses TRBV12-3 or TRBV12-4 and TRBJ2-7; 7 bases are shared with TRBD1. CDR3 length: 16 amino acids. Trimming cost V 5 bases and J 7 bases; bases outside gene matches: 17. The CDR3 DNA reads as TGTGCCAGCAGTCCCAGCAGCAGACAGGGTTCGCGAGAGCAGTACTTC. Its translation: CASSPSSRQGSREQYF.

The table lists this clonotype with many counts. In DNA, the CDR3 is TGTGCCAGCAGCTTTCAGGGACTCGTCACAGATACGCAGTATTTT. Translating gives CASSFQGLVTDTQYF. The V gene is TRBV6-1, the J gene TRBJ2-3, with D possibly TRBD2 on 6 matching bases. The ends were cut back, 6 bases at V and 2 bases at J, with 15 bases in the middle. CDR3 length equals 15 residues. Germline V CDR1 and CDR2: MNHNS, SASEGT.

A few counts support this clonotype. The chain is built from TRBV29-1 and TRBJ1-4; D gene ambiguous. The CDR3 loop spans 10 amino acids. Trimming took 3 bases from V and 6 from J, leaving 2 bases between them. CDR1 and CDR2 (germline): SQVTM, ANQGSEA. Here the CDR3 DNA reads TGCAGCGTTGATGATGAAAAACTGTTTTTT. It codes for CSVDDEKLFF. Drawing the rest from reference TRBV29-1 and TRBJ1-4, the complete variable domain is SAVISQKPSRDICQRGTSLTIQCQVDSQVTMMFWYRQQPGQSLTLIATANQGSEATYESGFVIDKFPISRPNLTFSTLTVSNMSPEDSSIYLCSVDDEKLFFGSGTQLSVL.

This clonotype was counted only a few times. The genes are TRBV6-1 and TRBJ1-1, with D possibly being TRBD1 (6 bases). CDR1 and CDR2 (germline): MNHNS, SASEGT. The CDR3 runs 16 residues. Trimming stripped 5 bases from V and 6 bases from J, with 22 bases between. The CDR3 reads CASSLDRSDRSPEAFF. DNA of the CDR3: TGTGCCAGCAGTCTTGACCGTTCCGACAGGAGCCCTGAAGCTTTCTTT.

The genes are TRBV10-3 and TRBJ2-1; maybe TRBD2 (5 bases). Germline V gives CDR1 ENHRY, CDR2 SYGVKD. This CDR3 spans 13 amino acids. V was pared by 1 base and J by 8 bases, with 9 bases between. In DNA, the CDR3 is TGTGCCATCAGTGAGTGGGCGGGCGATGAGCAGTTCTTC. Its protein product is CAISEWAGDEQFF.

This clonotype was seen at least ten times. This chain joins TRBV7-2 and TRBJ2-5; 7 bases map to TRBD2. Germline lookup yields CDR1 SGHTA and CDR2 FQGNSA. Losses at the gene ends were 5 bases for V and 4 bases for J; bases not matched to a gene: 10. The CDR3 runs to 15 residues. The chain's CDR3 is CASSPRGGSRETQYF. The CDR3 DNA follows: TGTGCCAGCAGCCCCCGTGGCGGGAGTAGAGAGACCCAGTACTTC.

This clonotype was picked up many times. The CDR3 sequence is CASSQRRGLSGPDTQYF. The CDR3 nucleotides read TGTGCCAGCAGCCAACGTCGAGGACTCAGCGGGCCAGATACGCAGTATTTT. The V call is TRBV3-1, the J call TRBJ2-3; a weak D match, TRBD2 (6 bases). The CDR3 covers 17 residues. Germline CDR1 reads LGHDT; CDR2 reads YNNKEL (reference sequence). Trimming took 2 bases from V and 4 from J, leaving 19 bases between them.

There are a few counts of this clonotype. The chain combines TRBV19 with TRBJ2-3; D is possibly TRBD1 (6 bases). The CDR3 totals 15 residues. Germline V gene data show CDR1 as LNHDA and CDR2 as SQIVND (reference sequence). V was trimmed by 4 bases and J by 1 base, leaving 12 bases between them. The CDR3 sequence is CASSRWYRGTDTQYF. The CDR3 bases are TGTGCCAGTAGTAGGTGGTACAGGGGCACAGATACGCAGTATTTT.

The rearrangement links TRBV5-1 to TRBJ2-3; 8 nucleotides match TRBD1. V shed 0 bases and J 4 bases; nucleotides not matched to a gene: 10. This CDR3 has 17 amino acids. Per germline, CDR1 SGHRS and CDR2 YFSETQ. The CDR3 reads CASSLELQGARADTQYF. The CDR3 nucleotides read TGCGCCAGCAGCTTGGAACTTCAGGGGGCGCGTGCAGATACGCAGTATTTT.

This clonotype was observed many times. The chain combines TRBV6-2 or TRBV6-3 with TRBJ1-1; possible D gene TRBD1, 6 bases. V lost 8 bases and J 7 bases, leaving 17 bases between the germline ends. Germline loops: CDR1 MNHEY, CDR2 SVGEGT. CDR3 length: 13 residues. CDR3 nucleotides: TGTGCCAGCGGAATGTACAGGGAGTTTGAAGCTTTCTTT. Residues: CASGMYREFEAFF.

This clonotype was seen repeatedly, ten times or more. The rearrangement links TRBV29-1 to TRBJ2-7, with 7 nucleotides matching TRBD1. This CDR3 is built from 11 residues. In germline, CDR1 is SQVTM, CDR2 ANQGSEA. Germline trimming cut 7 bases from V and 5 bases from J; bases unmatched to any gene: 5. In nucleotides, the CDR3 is TGCAGCGGTAACAGGGGAAACGAGCAGTACTTC. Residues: CSGNRGNEQYF.

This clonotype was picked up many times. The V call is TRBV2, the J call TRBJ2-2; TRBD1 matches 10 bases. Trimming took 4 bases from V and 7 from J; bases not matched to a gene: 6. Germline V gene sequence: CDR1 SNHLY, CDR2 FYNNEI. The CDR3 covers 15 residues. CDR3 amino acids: CASSVTGGEGGELFF. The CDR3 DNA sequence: TGTGCCAGCAGTGTGACAGGGGGCGAGGGCGGGGAGCTGTTTTTT.

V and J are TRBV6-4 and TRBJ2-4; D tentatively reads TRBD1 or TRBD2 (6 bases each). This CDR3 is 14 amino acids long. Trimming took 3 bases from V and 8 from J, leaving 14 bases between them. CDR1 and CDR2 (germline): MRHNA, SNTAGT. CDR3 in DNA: TGTGCCAGCAGTGAATTAGGGGGGAATGACATTCAGTACTTC. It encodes CASSELGGNDIQYF.

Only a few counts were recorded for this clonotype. The CDR3 spells CASSLRQGLFYEQYF. Written as DNA, the CDR3 is TGTGCCAGCAGCTTGCGCCAAGGGTTGTTCTACGAGCAGTACTTC. The chain recombines TRBV5-6 with TRBJ2-7; D not certain. This CDR3 is built from 15 residues. V was cut by 1 base and J by 3 bases, with 14 bases left in between. CDR1 and CDR2 (germline): SGHDT, YYEEEE.

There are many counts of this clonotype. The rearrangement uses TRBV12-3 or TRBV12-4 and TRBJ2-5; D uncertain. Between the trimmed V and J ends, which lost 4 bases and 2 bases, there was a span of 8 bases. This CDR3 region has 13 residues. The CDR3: CASSWLNQETQYF. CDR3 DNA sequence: TGTGCCAGCAGTTGGTTAAATCAAGAGACCCAGTACTTC.

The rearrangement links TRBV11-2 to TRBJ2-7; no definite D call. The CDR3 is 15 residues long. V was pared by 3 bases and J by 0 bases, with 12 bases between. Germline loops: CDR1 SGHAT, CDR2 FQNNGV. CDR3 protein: CASSLAAISSYEQYF. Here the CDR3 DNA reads TGTGCCAGCAGCTTGGCCGCGATAAGCTCCTACGAGCAGTACTTC.

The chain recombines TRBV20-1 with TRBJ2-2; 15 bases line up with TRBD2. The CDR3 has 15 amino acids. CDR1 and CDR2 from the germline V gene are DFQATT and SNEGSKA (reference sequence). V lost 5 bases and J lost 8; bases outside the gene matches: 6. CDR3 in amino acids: CSAPKGLAGGGELFF. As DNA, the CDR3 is TGCAGTGCTCCGAAGGGACTAGCGGGAGGAGGGGAGCTGTTTTTT.

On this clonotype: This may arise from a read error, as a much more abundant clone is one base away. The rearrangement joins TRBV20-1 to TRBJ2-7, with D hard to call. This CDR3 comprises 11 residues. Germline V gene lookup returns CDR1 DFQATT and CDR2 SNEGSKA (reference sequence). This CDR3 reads CSAPLRPERYF. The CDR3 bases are TGCAGTGCCCCTTTGAGGCCCGAGCGGTACTTC.